This entry features one T cell receptor beta chain sequence. Trimming took 0 bases from V and 5 from J; bases not matched to a gene: 4. Looked up from germline, CDR1 is KGHSH and CDR2 is LQKENI. This CDR3 has 15 residues. Sequencing was performed with immunoSEQ multiplex PCR; in TCRdb, only in-frame clones are kept and a portion is missing. The table shows around 450,000 clones, with around nine tenths occurring only once. The entry originates in a study of blood T cell repertoires in COVID-19. Categorization into cohorts depended on clinical history that participants reported. The sequenced sample consisted of PBMCs or T cells enriched from blood (not recorded which). The genes are TRBV18 and TRBJ2-1; 7 bases agree with TRBD1. The receptor was derived from a woman aged 18-35 years with acute COVID-19. DNA for the CDR3: TGTGCCAGCTCACCACCGTGGACAGGCGACAATGAGCAGTTCTTC. It codes for CASSPPWTGDNEQFF.